The source of this T cell receptor (beta chain) is a study of pediatric ulcerative colitis. Study-level results: Blood-rectal clonal overlap within each person was significantly higher in ulcerative colitis patients than controls. A couple of patients' blood samples yielded substantially fewer templates. No controls had the two rectal clonotypes shared by ulcerative colitis patients.

As concerns this clone: Its antigen is not identified.

During colonoscopy, one to two rectal pinch biopsies were collected. Assay: immunoSEQ multiplex PCR; the TCRdb copy retains only in-frame clones and omits some. Of 30,000 to 40,000 clones detected, 80% to 85% appear once; the ten largest clones hold approximately 1.1%. The origin of this receptor is a boy aged 5-17 years with mild ulcerative colitis. The sequencing input was gut tissue.

The CDR3 DNA reads TGCGCCAGCAGCCCCGGGGACAGGGGGGAGGAAAAACTGTTTTTT. Translating gives CASSPGDRGEEKLFF. The chain employs TRBV5-1 and TRBJ1-4; 11 bases match TRBD1. This CDR3 comprises 15 residues. Germline CDR1 and CDR2: SGHRS and YFSETQ. Trimming took 4 bases from V and 8 from J; bases not matched to a gene: 7.